Each of the 20 T cell receptor beta chains below was sequenced from the same sample in a study of T cell changes during pregnancy in multiple sclerosis. Sequenced by immunoSEQ multiplex PCR; TCRdb stores in-frame clones only, minus some. The sample contains 55,000 to 80,000 clones, under 95% of which appear only once. The source was CD8+ T cells from peripheral blood mononuclear cells, collected in the second trimester of pregnancy. The origin of the receptors is a female donor with multiple sclerosis, enrolled in a pregnancy study.

The V and J genes are TRBV20-1 and TRBJ2-3; D remains unclear. This CDR3 is 11 amino acids long. Trimming shortened V by 7 bases and J by 8 bases, and 13 bases separated the two germline ends. CDR1 and CDR2 (germline): DFQATT, SNEGSKA (reference sequence). CDR3 loop: CSVPTLGTQYF. CDR3 in DNA: TGCAGTGTCCCCACTCTAGGTACGCAGTATTTT.

In this sample, this clone turned up once. The V call is TRBV5-1, the J call TRBJ2-3; perhaps TRBD2 as D (6 bases). This CDR3 contains 14 residues. V was shortened by 5 bases and J by 0 bases, with 10 bases between the two germline ends. The germline V gene encodes CDR1 SGHRS and CDR2 YFSETQ. The CDR3 DNA reads TGCGCCAGCAGTTCCGGGACTAGCACAGATACGCAGTATTTT. It translates to CASSSGTSTDTQYF.

This chain links TRBV27 with TRBJ2-7; tentative D call: TRBD1 (6 bases). The CDR3 runs 15 residues. Per germline, CDR1 MNHEY and CDR2 SMNVEV (reference sequence). Trimming stripped 3 bases from V and 4 bases from J, with 16 bases between. The CDR3 spells CASSFLGALGYEQYF. CDR3 coding DNA: TGTGCCAGCAGTTTTCTGGGGGCGTTAGGTTACGAGCAGTACTTC.

V gene TRBV2 combines with J gene TRBJ1-5, with D hard to call. Trimming took off 0 bases at V and 6 bases at J, with 15 bases between the two ends. From germline, CDR1 is SNHLY and CDR2 FYNNEI. CDR3 size: 16 residues. The CDR3 region has the DNA TGTGCCAGCAGTGAAGCTGGACTTAGGAGGGTTCAGCCCCAGCATTTT. It translates to CASSEAGLRRVQPQHF.

This rearrangement joins TRBV7-9 to TRBJ2-5; TRBD2 matches 9 bases. With V trimmed by 5 bases and J by 5 bases, 12 bases remained unmatched. The CDR3 contains 16 residues. Germline CDR1 reads SEHNR; CDR2 reads FQNEAQ (reference sequence). The CDR3 coding sequence is TGTGCCAGCAGCCTGCCGGGAGCGGGAGGTTCGGAGACCCAGTACTTC. Translating gives CASSLPGAGGSETQYF.

This sequence joins TRBV11-2 and TRBJ2-1; TRBD2 agrees at 8 bases. CDR1 SGHAT and CDR2 FQNNGV come from the germline V gene. The length of the CDR3 is 16 residues. V lost 0 bases and J lost 7; bases outside the gene matches: 8. CDR3 in DNA: TGTGCCAGCAGCTTAGATCTGGGCTTAGCGGGAAATGAGCAGTTCTTC. Its protein product is CASSLDLGLAGNEQFF.

This sequence joins TRBV9 and TRBJ1-2, with D possibly being TRBD1 (5 bases). This CDR3 region has 13 residues. Trimming cost V 7 bases and J 0 bases, with 10 bases left between them. Per germline, CDR1 SGDLS and CDR2 YYNGEE. The CDR3, as DNA: TGTGCCAGCTCTAGGGGCACTAACTATGGCTACACCTTC. It encodes CASSRGTNYGYTF.

V is TRBV9 and J is TRBJ2-1, with 8 bases lining up with TRBD1. Germline V gene sequence: CDR1 SGDLS, CDR2 YYNGEE. Losses at the gene ends were 4 bases for V and 3 bases for J; bases not matched to a gene: 6. CDR3 length: 15 amino acids. The DNA for the CDR3 is TGTGCCAGCAGCACCCGGACAGGGAACTACAATGAGCAGTTCTTC. Translating gives CASSTRTGNYNEQFF.

The chain recombines TRBV7-6 with TRBJ2-1; D is perhaps TRBD1 (5 bases). Trimming pared 7 bases from V and 8 bases from J, leaving 21 bases between. Germline V gene sequence: CDR1 SGHVS, CDR2 FNYEAQ. CDR3 length equals 15 residues. CDR3: CASTYLAIRGDEQFF. CDR3 nucleotide sequence: TGTGCCAGCACCTACTTGGCTATAAGGGGCGATGAGCAGTTCTTC.

The V call is TRBV7-8, the J call TRBJ1-3; TRBD1 might be the D (6 bases). The CDR3 has 17 residues. Between the trimmed V and J ends, which lost 1 base and 2 bases, there was a span of 15 bases. Per germline, CDR1 SGHVS and CDR2 FQNEAQ. The CDR3 protein is CASSLELRGKAGNTIYF. CDR3 sequence (DNA): TGTGCCAGCAGCTTAGAATTGAGGGGGAAAGCTGGAAACACCATATATTTT.

The genes are TRBV25-1 and TRBJ2-3; no clear D. The germline V gene has CDR1 MGHDK and CDR2 SYGVNS. Trimming stripped 6 bases from V and 6 bases from J, with 4 bases between. This CDR3 is built from 10 residues. DNA of the CDR3: TGTGCCAGCAGCCTGGATACGCAGTATTTT. It specifies CASSLDTQYF.

The rearrangement uses TRBV29-1 and TRBJ2-3, with D unclear. The germline gives CDR1 SQVTM, CDR2 ANQGSEA. V lost 2 bases and J 2 bases, leaving 5 bases between the germline ends. This CDR3 is built from 12 residues. The CDR3 DNA is TGCAGCGTTGAACCAGACACAGATACGCAGTATTTT. Protein: CSVEPDTDTQYF.

The V call is TRBV29-1, the J call TRBJ2-1; TRBD1 might be the D (6 bases). Germline lookup yields CDR1 SQVTM and CDR2 ANQGSEA. Trimming took 4 bases from V and 3 from J, leaving 13 bases between them. CDR3 size: 14 residues. CDR3 DNA: TGCAGCGTTGTTGGCCGGGACAACTACAATGAGCAGTTCTTC. As protein: CSVVGRDNYNEQFF.

CDR3 nucleotides: TGTGCCAGCAGTTTTGGAACAGGAGGGGGCTACACCTTC. It translates to CASSFGTGGGYTF. The chain carries TRBV27 and TRBJ1-2, with D possibly being TRBD1 (5 bases). The CDR3 covers 13 residues. CDR1 and CDR2 from the germline V gene are MNHEY and SMNVEV (reference sequence). The V gene lost 3 bases and the J gene lost 8 bases, with 13 bases spanning the gap.

The V and J genes are TRBV10-3 and TRBJ2-3; the match to TRBD2 covers 9 bases. The CDR3 is 13 amino acids. After removal of 10 bases from V and 1 base from J, the junction contained 3 bases not matched to a gene. Germline V lookup: CDR1 ENHRY, CDR2 SYGVKD. The chain's CDR3 is CATEREGTDTQYF. CDR3 in DNA: TGTGCCACTGAGCGGGAGGGCACAGATACGCAGTATTTT.

This clone was observed a single time. V usage is TRBV9 and J usage is TRBJ2-1, with D possibly being TRBD1 (6 bases). Trimming removed 4 bases from V and 1 base from J, with 15 bases in between. Germline-derived CDR1 and CDR2 are SGDLS and YYNGEE. CDR3 size: 16 residues. DNA of the CDR3: TGTGCCAGCAGCCCCCGTCAGGGGAGATCCTACAATGAGCAGTTCTTC. This translates into CASSPRQGRSYNEQFF.

The chain is built from TRBV5-1 and TRBJ1-2; D is ambiguous. The CDR3 contains 17 residues. CDR1 is SGHRS and CDR2 is YFSETQ in the germline V gene. V was shortened by 2 bases and J by 5 bases, with 22 bases between the two germline ends. This CDR3 reads CASSFFPRDPEVYGYTF. The CDR3 DNA reads TGCGCCAGCAGCTTTTTCCCTCGGGATCCAGAGGTATATGGCTACACCTTC. Filled out from reference TRBV5-1 and TRBJ1-2, the complete variable domain reads KAGVTQTPRYLIKTRGQQVTLSCSPISGHRSVSWYQQTPGQGLQFLFEYFSETQRNKGNFPGRFSGRQFSNSRSEMNVSTLELGDSALYLCASSFFPRDPEVYGYTFGSGTRLTVV.

CDR3 protein: CASHDSFYTEAFF. The CDR3 nucleotides are TGTGCCAGTCACGACAGCTTTTACACTGAAGCTTTCTTT. This rearrangement joins TRBV19 to TRBJ1-1; D might be TRBD1 (5 bases). Trimming stripped 8 bases from V and 3 bases from J, with 13 bases between. CDR3 length: 13 amino acids. Germline V gene data show CDR1 as LNHDA and CDR2 as SQIVND (reference sequence).

The V and J genes are TRBV27 and TRBJ2-7; 7 positions agree with TRBD2. Germline V gives CDR1 MNHEY, CDR2 SMNVEV (reference sequence). After removal of 2 bases from V and 2 bases from J, the junction contained 15 bases not matched to a gene. The CDR3 consists of 18 residues. The CDR3 region is CASSLASLTGGVTYEQYF. The CDR3 DNA sequence: TGTGCCAGCAGTTTAGCCTCCCTAACGGGAGGAGTAACCTACGAGCAGTACTTC.

The chain joins TRBV10-3 to TRBJ1-2, with 7 positions matching TRBD1. This CDR3 is 13 amino acids long. The trim removed 2 bases at V and 8 bases at J, leaving 5 bases unmatched. Germline V gene data show CDR1 as ENHRY and CDR2 as SYGVKD. Here the CDR3 reads CAISEATGNGYTF. The CDR3 coding sequence is TGTGCCATCAGTGAGGCGACAGGGAACGGCTACACCTTC.